A selection of T cell receptor beta chains follows, all from one sample in a study of identical twins. TCRdb re-derived calls from the 5' RACE reads in MiXCR, one entry per CDR3 protein. The sample has hundreds of thousands of distinct CDR3 sequences, roughly 26% seen once. These records were also assigned to another study, of T cells expressing NK-cell markers.

Sequencing input: CD4+ T cells sorted from blood. The source is a woman aged 18-35 years in good health. CDR3s include the opening cysteine and the closing phenylalanine or tryptophan. Fields, in order: clone size, D gene, V gene, J gene, CDR3 DNA, CDR3 protein. A D gene is named only where the DNA matches it firmly. Expanded clones are given a class, and other clones once, few, many or no size at all.

size: -
D: TRBD2
V: TRBV7-8
J: TRBJ2-3
DNA: TGTGCCAGCAGCTCATTAAGTGGGCGGGAGATTACAGATACGCAGTATTTT
CDR3: CASSSLSGREITDTQYF

size: -
D: -
V: TRBV6-6
J: TRBJ1-2
DNA: TGTGCCAGCAGTTACAGTTGGGTAAATGGCTACACCTTC
CDR3: CASSYSWVNGYTF

size: -
D: -
V: TRBV2
J: TRBJ2-7
DNA: TGTGCCAGCAGTTCGGGGAGCTTCTACGAGCAGTACTTC
CDR3: CASSSGSFYEQYF

size: few
D: TRBD1
V: TRBV13
J: TRBJ2-7
DNA: TGTGCCAGCAGCTTAGTCTTTATCCGGGACAGCCACGAGCAGTACTTC
CDR3: CASSLVFIRDSHEQYF

size: -
D: TRBD1
V: TRBV5-6
J: TRBJ2-1
DNA: TGTGCCAGCAGCCCCGGGACAGGGCACAATGAGCAGTTCTTC
CDR3: CASSPGTGHNEQFF

size: -
D: TRBD2
V: TRBV20-1
J: TRBJ2-3
DNA: TGCAGTGCTTCTCGGACTAGCGGGGGCACAGATACGCAGTATTTT
CDR3: CSASRTSGGTDTQYF

size: -
D: -
V: TRBV12-3/TRBV12-4
J: TRBJ2-7
DNA: TGTGCCAGCAGCAAACACAAAGTCTACGAGCAGTACTTC
CDR3: CASSKHKVYEQYF

size: -
D: -
V: TRBV3-1
J: TRBJ1-1
DNA: TGTGCCAGCAGCCAAGAAAACCGCAACACTGAAGCTTTCTTT
CDR3: CASSQENRNTEAFF

size: once
D: TRBD2
V: TRBV11-2
J: TRBJ2-5
DNA: TGTGCCTCGGGGGGGGCCATGGAGACCCAGTACTTC
CDR3: CASGGAMETQYF

size: few
D: -
V: TRBV3-1
J: TRBJ2-7
DNA: TGTGCCAGCAGCCAAGATTCGGGACAAAGTTACGAGCAGTACTTC
CDR3: CASSQDSGQSYEQYF

size: few
D: TRBD2
V: TRBV5-8
J: TRBJ2-2
DNA: TGTGCCAGCAGCTTGCCCCCGAGCGGGAGTTACGCCGGGGAGCTGTTTTTT
CDR3: CASSLPPSGSYAGELFF

size: few
D: TRBD1
V: TRBV10-3
J: TRBJ1-1
DNA: TGTGCCATCAGCTCGGGACAGCCGAACACTGAAGCTTTCTTT
CDR3: CAISSGQPNTEAFF

size: -
D: -
V: TRBV2
J: TRBJ1-5
DNA: TGTGCCAGCAGACCGGGACTCTATAGCAATCAGCCCCAGCATTTT
CDR3: CASRPGLYSNQPQHF

size: -
D: TRBD1
V: TRBV29-1
J: TRBJ1-2
DNA: TGCAGCGTTTTGACAGGGCTCTATGGCTACACCTTC
CDR3: CSVLTGLYGYTF

size: -
D: -
V: TRBV12-3/TRBV12-4
J: TRBJ2-3
DNA: TGTGCCAGCAGAACGGGGGCTAGCACAGATACGCAGTATTTT
CDR3: CASRTGASTDTQYF

size: -
D: -
V: TRBV6-1
J: TRBJ1-5
DNA: TGTGCCAGCAGGCCTCCCACAGGGATAGAAGGCAATCAGCCCCAGCATTTT
CDR3: CASRPPTGIEGNQPQHF

size: few
D: -
V: TRBV29-1
J: TRBJ2-2
DNA: TGCAGCGTTGAGAGTGGGACGAACACCGGGGAGCTGTTTTTT
CDR3: CSVESGTNTGELFF

size: few
D: -
V: TRBV20-1
J: TRBJ2-5
DNA: TGCAGTAATGCTCGGGCGGGCGGGGAGACCCAGTACTTC
CDR3: CSNARAGGETQYF

size: few
D: -
V: TRBV6-5
J: TRBJ2-2
DNA: TGTGCCAGCAGTTACTCATACCCAGGAGGGATTGGCACCGGGGAGCTGTTTTTT
CDR3: CASSYSYPGGIGTGELFF

size: -
D: -
V: TRBV7-9
J: TRBJ2-7
DNA: TGTGCCAGCAGCTACGACAGCTACGCTAAAGAGCAGTACTTC
CDR3: CASSYDSYAKEQYF

size: -
D: -
V: TRBV5-1
J: TRBJ2-1
DNA: TGCGCCAGCAGCTTGATCTTCGCGGCGTCCTACAATGAGCAGTTCTTC
CDR3: CASSLIFAASYNEQFF

size: -
D: -
V: TRBV10-3
J: TRBJ2-3
DNA: TGTGCCATCAGTGAAGCGCGGAGCACAGATACGCAGTATTTT
CDR3: CAISEARSTDTQYF

size: once
D: -
V: TRBV20-1
J: TRBJ1-2
DNA: TGCAGTCCCCAGGACAGACGCGCGGGGGGCTACACCTTC
CDR3: CSPQDRRAGGYTF

size: -
D: TRBD2
V: TRBV5-1
J: TRBJ2-4
DNA: TGCGCCAGCAGCTTACTAGCGGGGATAGCCAAAAACATTCAGTACTTC
CDR3: CASSLLAGIAKNIQYF

size: -
D: -
V: TRBV20-1
J: TRBJ1-2
DNA: TGCAGTGCTAGGTCCGAAGGCTACACCTTC
CDR3: CSARSEGYTF

size: once
D: -
V: TRBV20-1
J: TRBJ2-2
DNA: TGCAGTGCTAGAGAACGGAGGGTCGGGGAGCTGTTTTTT
CDR3: CSARERRVGELFF